This T cell receptor beta chain was recorded in a study of blood T cell repertoires in COVID-19. Trimming took 4 bases from V and 4 from J; bases not matched to a gene: 5. This CDR3 comprises 16 residues. Germline V gene data show CDR1 as ENHRY and CDR2 as SYGVKD. TCRdb keeps only in-frame clones here, not all; method: immunoSEQ multiplex PCR. The sample yields 35,000 to 45,000 clones, around 94% seen once. The clonotype comes from a man aged 45 to 65 with active COVID-19. Sequenced: peripheral blood. This rearrangement joins TRBV10-3 to TRBJ2-6, with TRBD2 matching over 9 bases. CDR3 in DNA: TGTGCCATCAGTGCTAGCGGGGCCTCGGGGGCCAACGTCCTGACTTTC. Translation gives CAISASGASGANVLTF.